Below are 24 T cell receptor beta chains sequenced from a single sample in a study of OX40 agonist ivuxolimab in advanced cancers. Libraries were prepared by immunoSEQ multiplex PCR; TCRdb keeps only in-frame clonotypes and omits some of them. The sample includes about 64,000 clones, 91% of them seen just once. This specimen was CD4+ or CD8+ T cells sorted from blood, taken in a trial of the OX40 agonist ivuxolimab. Source of these receptors: an adult with an advanced solid tumor such as melanoma, head and neck, liver or kidney cancer.

The gene calls are TRBV19 and TRBJ2-1, with D maybe TRBD2 (5 bases). V gave up 5 bases and J gave up 1 base, with 15 bases separating them. This CDR3 is 16 amino acids long. Germline V gene lookup returns CDR1 LNHDA and CDR2 SQIVND (reference sequence). The CDR3 nucleotides are TGTGCCAGTAGTCAACCTGGGAGAGGGTCCTACAATGAGCAGTTCTTC. This sequence encodes CASSQPGRGSYNEQFF.

This rearrangement joins TRBV23-1 to TRBJ1-1; D is ambiguous. TRBV23-1 is treated as an ORF (open reading frame) with a function not yet certain. The CDR3 consists of 14 residues. The ends were cut back, 3 bases at V and 10 bases at J, with 18 bases in the middle. CDR3 in DNA: TGCGCCAGCAGTCATCCGACCCACCGGGGTGGAGCTTTCTTT. This sequence encodes CASSHPTHRGGAFF.

V usage is TRBV6-6 and J usage is TRBJ2-2; the D gene is possibly TRBD2 (5 bases). The CDR3 is 13 amino acids. The V and J ends lost 6 bases and 4 bases respectively, with 9 bases between them. Germline CDR1 is MNHNY and CDR2 is SVGAGI (reference sequence). CDR3 DNA sequence: TGTGCCAGCAGCCCCGGAGGCACCGGGGAGCTGTTTTTT. This codes for CASSPGGTGELFF.

This chain uses TRBV7-2 with TRBJ2-6; D remains unclear. This CDR3 is 13 amino acids long. Germline CDR1 is SGHTA and CDR2 is FQGNSA. V was trimmed by 3 bases and J by 2 bases, leaving 2 bases between them. CDR3 sequence reads: CASSFPGANVLTF. The CDR3 DNA follows: TGTGCCAGCAGCTTCCCTGGGGCCAACGTCCTGACTTTC.

The chain combines TRBV7-8 with TRBJ2-7; 9 bases are a match to TRBD1. There are 16 residues in the CDR3. The germline gives CDR1 SGHVS, CDR2 FQNEAQ. V lost 4 bases, J lost 2 bases, and 9 bases stayed unmatched. The CDR3: CASSSFRGQGAYEQYF. The CDR3 DNA reads as TGTGCCAGCAGCTCATTCCGGGGACAGGGAGCCTACGAGCAGTACTTC.

The chain combines TRBV11-2 with TRBJ2-1; the D is unclear. Per the germline V gene, CDR1 is SGHAT and CDR2 is FQNNGV. The CDR3 consists of 15 residues. Trimming pared 0 bases from V and 4 bases from J, leaving 10 bases between. The CDR3 nucleotides read TGTGCCAGCAGCTTAGATCATTACAGATACAATGAGCAGTTCTTC. It codes for CASSLDHYRYNEQFF.

The chain joins TRBV6-6 to TRBJ2-1, with 8 bases fitting TRBD1. The CDR3 is 14 amino acids. Germline assignment: CDR1 MNHNY and CDR2 SVGAGI (reference sequence). J gave up 6 bases and V 3 bases, and 4 bases lay outside the gene matches. DNA of the CDR3: TGTGCCAGCAGTTATCAGGGGGCGGGCAATGAGCAGTTCTTC. Encoded protein: CASSYQGAGNEQFF.

V usage is TRBV27 and J usage is TRBJ1-2, with TRBD1 matching 7 bases. CDR1 is MNHEY, CDR2 SMNVEV, per germline (reference sequence). This CDR3 spans 17 amino acids. V lost 3 bases and J lost 2; bases outside the gene matches: 12. In DNA form, the CDR3 reads TGTGCCAGCAGTTTTTCTGACAGGGCAGGGTACAACTATGGCTACACCTTC. It encodes CASSFSDRAGYNYGYTF.

The V and J genes are TRBV9 and TRBJ1-3, with TRBD1 identical over 9 bases. Germline trimming cut 3 bases from V and 4 bases from J; bases unmatched to any gene: 5. There are 15 residues in the CDR3. In germline, CDR1 is SGDLS, CDR2 YYNGEE. The CDR3 bases are TGTGCCAGCAGCGGCCAGACAGGGGGAGGAAACACCATATATTTT. It yields the protein CASSGQTGGGNTIYF.

This chain connects TRBV19 to TRBJ2-2, with 7 nucleotides matching TRBD2. Unmatched junction bases numbered 7, after V lost 5 bases and J lost 4 bases. Per germline, CDR1 LNHDA and CDR2 SQIVND (reference sequence). CDR3 length: 15 residues. The CDR3 DNA is TGTGCCAGTAGTCCACTAGCGAAGGGCACCGGGGAGCTGTTTTTT. It specifies CASSPLAKGTGELFF.

V is TRBV6-6 and J is TRBJ2-7; 12 nucleotides line up with TRBD2. J gave up 5 bases and V 5 bases, and 7 bases lay outside the gene matches. The germline gives CDR1 MNHNY, CDR2 SVGAGI (reference sequence). The CDR3 totals 15 residues. This chain's CDR3 is CASSPGLAGSHEQYF. In DNA, the CDR3 is TGTGCCAGCAGTCCCGGACTAGCGGGATCCCACGAGCAGTACTTC.

This clone showed up just once. CDR3: CASSLSSLAGAYEQYF. For the CDR3, the DNA is TGTGCCAGCAGTTTATCGTCCCTGGCGGGAGCCTACGAGCAGTACTTC. The chain combines TRBV27 with TRBJ2-7; TRBD2 agrees at 7 bases. The CDR3 loop spans 16 amino acids. In germline, CDR1 is MNHEY, CDR2 SMNVEV (reference sequence). V dropped 0 bases and J dropped 2; count of bases not matched to a gene: 7.

This rearrangement joins TRBV5-1 to TRBJ1-2, with D possibly matching TRBD1 (5 bases). V was shortened by 1 base and J by 1 base, with 11 bases between the two germline ends. Per germline, CDR1 SGHRS and CDR2 YFSETQ. The CDR3 spans 15 residues. CDR3 sequence: CASSLWGELNYGYTF. The CDR3 nucleotides read TGCGCCAGCAGCTTGTGGGGGGAACTTAACTATGGCTACACCTTC. Complete variable domain (other parts from reference TRBV5-1 and TRBJ1-2): KAGVTQTPRYLIKTRGQQVTLSCSPISGHRSVSWYQQTPGQGLQFLFEYFSETQRNKGNFPGRFSGRQFSNSRSEMNVSTLELGDSALYLCASSLWGELNYGYTFGSGTRLTVV.

The V call is TRBV5-1, the J call TRBJ2-7; D unclear. This CDR3 region has 12 residues. Trimming cost V 0 bases and J 5 bases, with 6 bases left between them. Germline loops: CDR1 SGHRS, CDR2 YFSETQ. The CDR3 bases are TGCGCCAGCAGCTTGGGGTACGACGAGCAGTACTTC. This codes for CASSLGYDEQYF.

The rearrangement links TRBV6-5 to TRBJ1-2; D is perhaps TRBD1 (6 bases). The CDR3 runs 15 residues. V lost 6 bases, J lost 4 bases, and 18 bases lay in between. From germline, CDR1 is MNHEY and CDR2 SVGAGI. CDR3 loop: CASRKQGAPSYGYTF. The CDR3, as DNA: TGTGCCAGCAGAAAACAGGGTGCCCCTAGCTATGGCTACACCTTC.

The chain combines TRBV29-1 with TRBJ2-7; TRBD2 matches at 9 bases. Losses at the gene ends were 7 bases for V and 7 bases for J; bases not matched to a gene: 11. Germline-derived CDR1 and CDR2 are SQVTM and ANQGSEA. The CDR3 runs 13 residues. The CDR3 sequence: CSGLAGASKEQYF. In DNA form, the CDR3 reads TGCAGCGGATTAGCGGGAGCGTCTAAAGAGCAGTACTTC.

The J gene is TRBJ2-7, the V gene TRBV29-1; 11 bases line up with TRBD2. The CDR3 has 15 amino acids. The V segment lost 4 bases and the J segment 1 base; nucleotides outside the gene matches: 6. Germline lookup yields CDR1 SQVTM and CDR2 ANQGSEA. CDR3 sequence (DNA): TGCAGCGTTGCCAAACTAGCGGGAGAGTCCTACGAGCAGTACTTC. Amino acid sequence: CSVAKLAGESYEQYF.

The rearrangement links TRBV2 to TRBJ2-2, with 14 bases aligning to TRBD2. This CDR3 region has 17 residues. Germline loops: CDR1 SNHLY, CDR2 FYNNEI. Trimming took 3 bases from V and 5 from J; bases not matched to a gene: 5. The CDR3, as DNA: TGTGCCAGCAGTGAGGGGACTAGCGGGAGCCTGACCGGGGAGCTGTTTTTT. It codes for CASSEGTSGSLTGELFF.

The chain has TRBV7-2 and TRBJ2-1; the match to TRBD2 covers 10 bases. CDR3 length: 15 residues. CDR1 and CDR2 from the germline V gene are SGHTA and FQGNSA. Trimming at V came to 6 bases and at J to 6 bases, leaving 8 bases not matched to a gene. The CDR3 bases are TGTGCCAGCAGACGTAGCGGGAGGCAGGGCAATGAGCAGTTCTTC. Protein: CASRRSGRQGNEQFF.

This clone has a single count. The V gene is TRBV19, the J gene TRBJ1-1; maybe TRBD1 (6 bases). The V gene lost 6 bases and the J gene lost 1 base, with 15 bases spanning the gap. The CDR3 totals 15 residues. Germline assignment: CDR1 LNHDA and CDR2 SQIVND (reference sequence). The CDR3 spells CASRTRDTPNTEAFF. CDR3 DNA sequence: TGTGCCAGTAGGACCCGGGACACACCGAACACTGAAGCTTTCTTT.

The chain links TRBV30 to TRBJ2-7; TRBD2 matches at 12 bases. The trim removed 7 bases at V and 5 bases at J, leaving 12 bases unmatched. Germline CDR1 GTSNPN, CDR2 SVGIG (reference sequence). This CDR3 comprises 15 residues. The chain's CDR3 is CASRPTSGSVNEQYF. The DNA for the CDR3 is TGTGCCTCCCGCCCGACTAGCGGGAGCGTGAACGAGCAGTACTTC.

The chain joins TRBV19 to TRBJ1-1; 9 bases align to TRBD1. The CDR3 is 14 amino acids. V shed 5 bases and J 3 bases; nucleotides not matched to a gene: 4. Germline V CDR1 and CDR2: LNHDA, SQIVND (reference sequence). Written as DNA, the CDR3 is TGTGCCAGTAGTCCGGGACAGGGAGACACTGAAGCTTTCTTT. This sequence encodes CASSPGQGDTEAFF.

CDR3 in amino acids: CASSSSADTQYF. The CDR3 DNA reads as TGTGCCAGCAGTTCCTCAGCAGATACGCAGTATTTT. V is TRBV6-6 and J is TRBJ2-3; D ambiguous. Germline V CDR1 and CDR2: MNHNY, SVGAGI (reference sequence). V dropped 4 bases and J dropped 4 bases, with 6 bases sitting between them. CDR3 length equals 12 residues.

The chain employs TRBV10-1 and TRBJ1-1, with D tentatively TRBD1 (5 bases). The V end lost 0 bases, the J end lost 5 bases, and 19 bases lay between the germline ends. The CDR3 consists of 17 residues. The V gene's germline CDR1 is WNHNN and CDR2 SYGVQD (reference sequence). The CDR3 protein is CASSESIWGRVGTEAFF. CDR3 bases: TGCGCCAGCAGTGAGTCGATTTGGGGCAGGGTGGGAACTGAAGCTTTCTTT.